The TCR beta chain under discussion was sequenced for a study of T-cell reconstitution after alpha-beta-depleted transplantation in children. Whole-study results and caveats: T-cell counts and diversity at one year post-transplant came mainly from newly produced T cells. In patients about two months after transplant, alpha-beta T cells reportedly arose from several hundred expanded graft clones. Certain patients had high TCRbeta diversity at day 60, and it came from recipient T cells and thymic progenitors that survived.

Unique molecular identifiers tagged the TCRbeta library. MiXCR was run by TCRdb on the PCR reads, yielding one entry per CDR3 protein. Here the sample spans just under 350,000 distinct CDR3 sequences, around 15% being singletons. On this clonotype itself: Its antigen is still unknown.

The receptor's source is a male patient under 10 years old who had a stem cell transplant for acute lymphoblastic leukemia, so the T cells may come from the graft donor. The starting material was PBMCs, mostly from graft donor cells, obtained 360 days after TCRalphabeta/CD19-depleted stem cell transplant.

The CDR3 region is CSVFGLAGVEQFF. CDR3 coding DNA: TGCAGTGTTTTTGGGCTAGCGGGAGTTGAGCAGTTCTTC. The rearrangement links TRBV20-1 to TRBJ2-1; TRBD2 agrees at 10 bases. The junction had 9 bases not matched to a gene; V was cut back by 7 bases and J by 9 bases. The germline gives CDR1 DFQATT, CDR2 SNEGSKA (reference sequence). The CDR3 is made up of 13 amino acids.